The T cell receptor beta chain described here comes from a study of a mutant IDH1 vaccine in newly diagnosed glioma. Study as a whole: Averaging approximately 42 years of age, treated patients were approximately 62% male and approximately 38% female. Therapy received beforehand was radiotherapy, temozolomide, or both, with most patients given both. Study-level findings and limits: A vaccine-induced immune response developed in more than 85% of the patients.

The table came from immunoSEQ multiplex PCR; TCRdb's copy has only in-frame clones and leaves some out. The repertoire includes around 54,000 clones, roughly 87% of them detected once, and approximately 3.4% sits in the top ten. About this clone: Its antigen is undetermined.

Indicated time point: week 47, end of study. The vaccine gave 300 ug of a 20-mer mutant IDH1 peptide subcutaneously per dose. V was pared by 6 bases and J by 3 bases, with 12 bases between. The germline V gene encodes CDR1 MDHEN and CDR2 SYDVKM. This CDR3 is built from 14 residues. The rearrangement joins TRBV28 to TRBJ1-5; unclear D gene. Source: PBMCs, taken from a glioma patient whose treatment included an IDH1 peptide vaccine. The sequence came from a woman aged 50 to 65 with glioma. DNA for the CDR3: TGTGCCAGCAGACCAGGAGGGATCAATCAGCCCCAGCATTTT. It is translated as CASRPGGINQPQHF.